This TCR beta chain was sequenced during a study of T-cell reconstitution after alpha-beta-depleted transplantation in children (dated by TCRdb to the mid-2010s). About the full investigation: Using TCR repertoire profiling, the study quantitatively followed how T-cell immune reconstitution unfolded in children after TCRalphabeta/CD19-depleted allogeneic hematopoietic cell transplantation.

Summary of the overall study and its limitations: The high TCRbeta diversity at day 60 in some patients was ascribed to recipient T cells and intrathymic progenitors that had survived conditioning. Over the following months the frequencies of hyperexpanded clones went down, and after one year T-cell counts and TCRbeta diversity were mostly credited to newly produced T cells. Apparently early alphabetaT-cell count recovery about two months after transplant reportedly relied on only several hundred rapidly expanded clones derived from non-depleted graft cells.

The cysteine opens and the phenylalanine closes a CDR3 of 13 amino acids. Only CDR3 DNA remains: 39 bases, in frame from the first base. The germline V gene (reference sequence) provides CDR1 DFQATT and CDR2 SNEGSKA. V gives up 2 bases and J gives up 8 bases, and the segment between their germline ends measures 13 bases. Taken with the paper, the label for treatment or condition translates to: allogeneic hematopoietic cell transplantation with graft depleted of TCRalphabeta T cells and CD19 B cells. Transplant recipients were children who received TCRalphabeta/CD19-depleted allogeneic hematopoietic cell grafts. Receptor libraries were prepared by PCR. Sequencing relied on an Illumina HiSeq 2500. TCR libraries were prepared with molecular barcoding, using unique molecular identifiers to normalize TCRbeta repertoire quantification. Through fastp at Q25 and MiXCR, TCRdb rebuilt clones from the public reads, retaining in-frame beta chains. Identical CDR3 protein sequences are pooled into one entry, listed with their most common genes and DNA. This sample comprises around 140,000 distinct CDR3 sequences, around 8.5% of them detected only once. The ten most abundant clones make up 15% to 20% of the sample.

At least ten counts were recorded for this clonotype. The antigen it binds to is not known. No base quality information exists; no much larger clone differs at one position. The source was PBMCs, mostly from graft donor cells, collected 180 days after TCRalphabeta/CD19-depleted stem cell transplant. The sequence derives from a female patient aged 2 to 10 who had a stem cell transplant for congenital amegakaryocytic thrombocytopenia, so the T cells may come from the graft donor. The chain is assembled from TRBV20-1 and TRBJ1-5; a weak D assignment points to TRBD1 (5 bases agree). The bases read TGCAGTGCTAGACAGGGAGGTGGGAAGCCCCAGCATTTT. The translation is CSARQGGGKPQHF.